The 21 T cell receptor beta chains in this list originate from one sample, sequenced in a study of T-cell memory formation after mild COVID-19. TCRdb redid the calling of the 5' RACE reads with MiXCR, one entry per CDR3 protein. The table lists about 140,000 distinct CDR3 sequences, 11% to 15% of them singletons. Sample: PBMCs or a T cell subset sorted from them (not recorded which). Receptor source: an adult woman who had mild COVID-19 (a few samples of this study predate the infection). Cell type and time point are not known.

The V and J genes are TRBV29-1 and TRBJ1-2; tentatively, D is TRBD1 (5 bases). The CDR3 loop spans 13 amino acids. Germline V CDR1 and CDR2: SQVTM, ANQGSEA. V was trimmed by 2 bases and J by 3 bases, leaving 10 bases between them. The CDR3 region has the DNA TGCAGCGTTGAATTGACAGCCTACTATGGCTACACCTTC. Protein: CSVELTAYYGYTF.

The chain recombines TRBV30 with TRBJ2-7, with D unclear. CDR3 size: 13 residues. The germline V gene has CDR1 GTSNPN and CDR2 SVGIG (reference sequence). Trimming pared 0 bases from V and 4 bases from J, leaving 10 bases between. CDR3 nucleotide sequence: TGTGCCTGGAGTGTACGGCTAGGATACGAGCAGTACTTC. This sequence encodes CAWSVRLGYEQYF.

The rearrangement uses TRBV4-2 and TRBJ2-7, with TRBD1 identical over 11 bases. J was trimmed by 4 bases and V by 0 bases; bases with no gene match: 2. CDR1 is LGHNA, CDR2 YNFKEQ, per germline. This CDR3 spans 15 amino acids. This chain's CDR3 is CASSQEGQGAYEQYF. In nucleotides, the CDR3 is TGTGCCAGCAGCCAAGAAGGACAGGGGGCTTACGAGCAGTACTTC.

The CDR3 is CASSSGATDTQYF. The CDR3 DNA follows: TGTGCCAGCAGCTCGGGCGCGACAGATACGCAGTATTTT. This chain uses TRBV7-6 with TRBJ2-3; no clear D. Trimming took off 4 bases at V and 3 bases at J, with 8 bases between the two ends. CDR1 and CDR2 (germline): SGHVS, FNYEAQ. The CDR3 extends over 13 amino acids.

This clonotype appeared a few times. The gene calls are TRBV19 and TRBJ1-1; D ambiguous. The CDR3 is 13 residues long. Trimming removed 3 bases at V and 1 base at J, with 6 bases between. CDR1 and CDR2 (germline): LNHDA, SQIVND (reference sequence). Here the CDR3 DNA reads TGTGCCAGTAGTATTTACCAGAACACTGAAGCTTTCTTT. Translating gives CASSIYQNTEAFF.

This clonotype was picked up a small number of times. The chain carries TRBV3-1 and TRBJ1-5; D possibly corresponds to TRBD1 (6 bases). Trimming took off 5 bases at V and 0 bases at J, with 11 bases between the two ends. Looked up from germline, CDR1 is LGHDT and CDR2 is YNNKEL (reference sequence). CDR3 size: 15 residues. CDR3 DNA sequence: TGTGCCAGCAGCAACGGACAGAATAGCAATCAGCCCCAGCATTTT. It yields the protein CASSNGQNSNQPQHF.

This clonotype occurred a few times. This rearrangement joins TRBV29-1 to TRBJ1-1, with a tentative D call TRBD1 (6 bases). Germline V CDR1 and CDR2: SQVTM, ANQGSEA. V lost 3 bases and J 3 bases, leaving 11 bases between the germline ends. This CDR3 is built from 13 residues. The CDR3 DNA sequence: TGCAGCGTTGACAGGGGAGGGGACACTGAAGCTTTCTTT. It is translated as CSVDRGGDTEAFF.

The table lists this clonotype with a few counts. The rearrangement uses TRBV29-1 and TRBJ1-2; 7 positions agree with TRBD1. This CDR3 spans 16 amino acids. CDR1 and CDR2 (germline): SQVTM, ANQGSEA. Losses at the gene ends were 6 bases for V and 3 bases for J; bases not matched to a gene: 16. CDR3 protein: CSVVLSDRALDYGYTF. The CDR3 nucleotides read TGCAGCGTCGTCCTCAGCGACAGGGCCCTCGACTATGGCTACACCTTC.

This clonotype was recorded at least ten times. This chain links TRBV12-3 or TRBV12-4 with TRBJ2-1; D uncertain. V was clipped by 5 bases and J by 4 bases, with 9 bases between them. The CDR3 has 13 amino acids. The CDR3 bases are TGTGCCAGCAGTCTGGGCCCTTACAATGAGCAGTTCTTC. Residues: CASSLGPYNEQFF.

This chain connects TRBV21-1 to TRBJ2-1; TRBD1 is the table's D call, not checked against the DNA. TRBV21-1 represents a pseudogene. This CDR3 has 15 amino acids. In DNA, the CDR3 is TGTGCCAGCAGTCAAGTCCCGGGAGGGTTGAATGAGCAGTTCTTC. Encoded protein: CASSQVPGGLNEQFF.

The chain is built from TRBV12-3 or TRBV12-4 and TRBJ1-4; maybe TRBD1 (6 bases). The CDR3 sequence is 16 residues long. Trimming removed 6 bases at V and 8 bases at J, with 22 bases between. Here the CDR3 DNA reads TGTGCCAGCAGGGCCAGGAGGGGGGGAGGAGAAGAAAAACTGTTTTTT. Amino acids: CASRARRGGGEEKLFF.

This clonotype was counted between two and nine times. This rearrangement joins TRBV24-1 to TRBJ1-2; 7 nucleotides line up with TRBD1. This CDR3 is built from 18 residues. V was clipped by 2 bases and J by 2 bases; unmatched bases: 13. Germline V gene sequence: CDR1 KGHDR, CDR2 SFDVKD. The CDR3 nucleotides read TGTGCCACCAGTGATTCAAGCGGACCAGGGACAGAGAACTATGGCTACACCTTC. Translated, it gives CATSDSSGPGTENYGYTF.

This clonotype occurred a few times. The DNA of the CDR3 is TGCGCCAGCAGCCTCGGGTCGGCTTTGCCCGGACACGAGCAGTACTTC. Translation gives CASSLGSALPGHEQYF. The J gene is TRBJ2-7, the V gene TRBV4-1, with unresolved D. The CDR3 totals 16 residues. Germline V gives CDR1 MGHRA, CDR2 YSYEKL. V shed 4 bases and J shed 5 bases, with 21 bases lying between them.

This clonotype was counted many times. An end of the junction does not agree with germline; a read error may underlie this. The J gene is TRBJ2-4, the V gene TRBV11-3; possibly TRBD1 for D (5 bases). Germline lookup yields CDR1 SGHNT and CDR2 YENEEA. The CDR3 is 15 amino acids. The CDR3 DNA reads as TGTGCCAGCAGCCCCACTGACAGTGCCATAAACATTCAGTACTTC. The encoded protein is CASSPTDSAINIQYF.

CDR3 bases: TGTGCCAGCAGTTTTGGACAGGGTGGTGAGCAGTTCTTC. The encoded protein is CASSFGQGGEQFF. The V and J genes are TRBV12-3 or TRBV12-4 and TRBJ2-1; 8 bases fit TRBD1. The CDR3 sequence is 13 residues long. Losses at the gene ends were 3 bases for V and 9 bases for J; bases not matched to a gene: 4.

The chain couples TRBV7-8 to TRBJ2-7, with 9 bases identical to TRBD1. Per the germline V gene, CDR1 is SGHVS and CDR2 is FQNEAQ. V lost 5 bases to trimming and J lost 0 bases; unmatched junction nucleotides: 5. The CDR3 extends over 15 amino acids. CDR3 sequence (DNA): TGTGCCAGCAGCCCAGGGACAGGGAGCTCCTACGAGCAGTACTTC. Translation gives CASSPGTGSSYEQYF.

A few counts support this clonotype. CDR3 DNA: TGCGCCAGCAGCCAAGGGGGCACGGGCTCTCTCTACTACGAGCAGTACTTC. It is translated as CASSQGGTGSLYYEQYF. This rearrangement joins TRBV4-1 to TRBJ2-7; D perhaps matches TRBD1 (5 bases). Trimming pared 1 base from V and 3 bases from J, leaving 19 bases between. Germline V CDR1 and CDR2: MGHRA, YSYEKL. The CDR3 totals 17 residues.

This chain uses TRBV5-5 with TRBJ2-3; 13 nucleotides match TRBD2. J gave up 4 bases and V 3 bases, and 11 bases lay outside the gene matches. This CDR3 region has 18 residues. Germline assignment: CDR1 SGHKS and CDR2 YYEKEE (reference sequence). The CDR3 nucleotides are TGTGCCAGCAGCTCGTCTCGGGTCGGACTAGCGGGGGCAGATACGCAGTATTTT. Amino acid sequence: CASSSSRVGLAGADTQYF.

This sequence joins TRBV5-6 and TRBJ2-7, with 7 bases matching TRBD1. The J segment lost 3 bases and the V segment lost 4 bases, leaving 4 bases of the junction unmatched. CDR1 SGHDT and CDR2 YYEEEE come from the germline V gene. This CDR3 is built from 13 residues. The CDR3 sequence is CASSVSGGYEQYF. CDR3 sequence (DNA): TGTGCCAGCAGCGTGTCAGGGGGCTACGAGCAGTACTTC.

This clonotype has ten or more counts. This chain joins TRBV7-9 and TRBJ2-5, with 8 bases aligning to TRBD1. The CDR3 totals 16 residues. With V trimmed by 5 bases and J by 2 bases, 10 bases remained unmatched. CDR1 and CDR2 from the germline V gene are SEHNR and FQNEAQ (reference sequence). The CDR3: CASSPPRTGQQETQYF. Written as DNA, the CDR3 is TGTGCCAGCAGCCCCCCCAGGACAGGGCAACAAGAGACCCAGTACTTC.

This clonotype was observed many times. This chain joins TRBV30 and TRBJ2-1; no definite D call. The CDR3 consists of 12 residues. Trimming pared 0 bases from V and 5 bases from J, leaving 5 bases between. Germline-derived CDR1 and CDR2 are GTSNPN and SVGIG (reference sequence). The CDR3 loop reads CAWSVHDNEQFF. DNA of the CDR3: TGTGCCTGGAGTGTACACGACAATGAGCAGTTCTTC.